The rows below give T cell receptor beta chains drawn from one sample of a study of graft-versus-host responses after intestinal transplantation. The antigens of these receptors remain unknown. The assay was immunoSEQ multiplex PCR, and TCRdb's table has in-frame clones only and misses some. Of about 70,000 clones in the sample, about 90% are singletons; the top ten hold about 1.3%. Source: unstimulated CD8+ T cells sorted from spleen or lymph node cells, taken before intestinal transplant. These receptors were obtained from a human donor who received an intestinal transplant. CDR3s include the opening cysteine and the closing phenylalanine or tryptophan. The order of the fields is CDR3 length, J gene, V gene, D gene, clone size, CDR3 DNA, CDR3 protein. The D gene is left open where the match is weak. Clone size is stated in some rows and not others, as once, few, many or a class when expanded.

>14|TRBJ1-1|TRBV5-6|NA|few
TGTGCCAGCAGCTTGGGCCAGGGATGGGTCGAGTGGTTCTTT
CASSLGQGWVEWFF
>15|TRBJ1-5|TRBV4-1|TRBD1|NA
TGCGCCAGCAGCCAAGGGCAATGGGACAGCCAGCCCCAGCATTTT
CASSQGQWDSQPQHF
>15|TRBJ2-1|TRBV5-1|NA|NA
TGCGCCAGCAGCTTGATGTCAGGGATGGGCGATGAGCAGTTCTTC
CASSLMSGMGDEQFF
>22|TRBJ2-5|TRBV9|TRBD2|NA
TGTGCCAGCAGCGGTTCGCCGGGGGGACAGGTGGTAGCGGGGGGAGTGCAAGAGACCCAGTACTTC
CASSGSPGGQVVAGGVQETQYF
>15|TRBJ1-2|TRBV13|NA|NA
TGTGCCAGCAGCTTAGAGGGGCACGGTACCTATGGCTACACCTTC
CASSLEGHGTYGYTF
>15|TRBJ2-1|TRBV11-2|TRBD2|NA
TGTGCCAGCAGCCCCTTAGCGGGGGGGCGGGATGAGCAGTTCTTC
CASSPLAGGRDEQFF
>12|TRBJ1-2|TRBV19|NA|NA
TGTGCCAGTAGTTTGGCGGACTATGGCTACACCTTC
CASSLADYGYTF
>15|TRBJ1-1|TRBV15|TRBD1|NA
TGTGCCACCAGCAGAGATCTGGGACAGGGGACTGAAGCTTTCTTT
CATSRDLGQGTEAFF
>15|TRBJ1-2|TRBV5-1|TRBD1|NA
TGCGCCAGCAGCCTAGGACAGGGCCTAAACTATGGCTACACCTTC
CASSLGQGLNYGYTF
>14|TRBJ2-2|TRBV6-5|TRBD2|NA
TGTGCCAGCAGCCTACTAGCGGGGAACGGGGAGCTGTTTTTT
CASSLLAGNGELFF
>14|TRBJ1-4|TRBV27|NA|NA
TGTGCCAGCAGTTTCGGGGGGGGATATGAAAAACTGTTTTTT
CASSFGGGYEKLFF
>15|TRBJ1-1|TRBV7-9|NA|NA
TGTGCCAGCAGCTTGGAGTCCCCTAGAAGGACTGAAGCTTTCTTT
CASSLESPRRTEAFF
>15|TRBJ1-5|TRBV6-1|NA|once
TGTGCCAGCAGTGAATTAGAGGTGGGCGGGCAGCCCCAGCATTTT
CASSELEVGGQPQHF
>15|TRBJ2-5|TRBV9|TRBD2|NA
TGTGCCAGCAGCGTAGATGCGGGAGGTGCAGAGACCCAGTACTTC
CASSVDAGGAETQYF
>15|TRBJ2-7|TRBV29-1|TRBD2|NA
TGCAGCGTTGAAAGTCCGGGAGCGGGGGTTCGAGAGCAGTACTTC
CSVESPGAGVREQYF
>14|TRBJ1-1|TRBV27|NA|NA
TGTGCCAGCAGCGGACGGGGAGGGGACACTGAAGCTTTCTTT
CASSGRGGDTEAFF
>14|TRBJ2-1|TRBV5-8|NA|NA
TGTGCCCCCGGGGGGACAATATCCTACAATGAGCAGTTCTTC
CAPGGTISYNEQFF
>15|TRBJ2-7|TRBV28|TRBD1|NA
TGTGCCAGCAACTACCCCGGACAGGGTAACTACGAGCAGTACTTC
CASNYPGQGNYEQYF
>14|TRBJ1-3|TRBV7-9|NA|NA
TGTGCCAGCAGCTCCGGGGACTCTGGAAACACCATATATTTT
CASSSGDSGNTIYF
>12|TRBJ1-1|TRBV6-5|TRBD1|NA
TGTGCCAGCAGGCCCGGGACAGCTGAAGCTTTCTTT
CASRPGTAEAFF
>15|TRBJ1-1|TRBV4-1|TRBD1|NA
TGCGCCAGCAGCGCCGGGACAGAGGCCGTATCTGAAGCTTTCTTT
CASSAGTEAVSEAFF
>14|TRBJ2-7|TRBV4-1|NA|NA
TGCGCCAGCAGCCAAGAGGGCAGGGGCTACGAGCAGTACTTC
CASSQEGRGYEQYF
>12|TRBJ2-7|TRBV7-8|NA|NA
TGTGCCAGCAGGAGCGGGTCCTACGAGCAGTACTTC
CASRSGSYEQYF
>14|TRBJ2-1|TRBV6-6|NA|NA
TGTGCCAGCAGTAAACAGGGGGGGAGGGATGAGCAGTTCTTC
CASSKQGGRDEQFF
>17|TRBJ2-5|TRBV9|NA|NA
TGTGCCAGCAGCGTAGGGTGGGGTGGGGCCTATCAAGAGACCCAGTACTTC
CASSVGWGGAYQETQYF
>15|TRBJ1-5|TRBV11-2|NA|once
TGTGCCAGCAGCTTAGAATTTGACGGGAATCAGCCCCAGCATTTT
CASSLEFDGNQPQHF
>13|TRBJ1-2|TRBV13|NA|once
TGTGCCAGCAGCTTAGGACAGGGTCTTGGCTACACCTTC
CASSLGQGLGYTF
>15|TRBJ2-2|TRBV5-8|NA|NA
TGTGCCAGCAGCTTGATGAGTCCGTGGTTGGGGGAGCTGTTTTTT
CASSLMSPWLGELFF
>15|TRBJ1-1|TRBV5-5|NA|once
TGTGCCAGCAGCTTGCGGGGGATTATGAACACTGAAGCTTTCTTT
CASSLRGIMNTEAFF
>15|TRBJ2-7|TRBV7-9|NA|NA
TGTGCCAGCAGCCAAGAGTTCGGGAGCTCCTACGAGCAGTACTTC
CASSQEFGSSYEQYF
>13|TRBJ2-5|TRBV2|NA|NA
TGTGCCAGCAATATAGGGGCTGGGGAGACCCAGTACTTC
CASNIGAGETQYF
>14|TRBJ2-2|TRBV2|TRBD1|NA
TGTGCCAGCGCCGGGACAGGGTTCACCGGGGAGCTGTTTTTT
CASAGTGFTGELFF
>17|TRBJ1-1|TRBV11-2|TRBD1|NA
TGTGCCAGCAGCTTGCTCCCGGGACAGGGGGTTAGCACTGAAGCTTTCTTT
CASSLLPGQGVSTEAFF
>14|TRBJ2-1|TRBV2|NA|once
TGTGCCCAAATGGCATTGGGGGACAACAATGAGCAGTTCTTC
CAQMALGDNNEQFF
>16|TRBJ2-5|TRBV18|TRBD2|once
TGTGCCAGCTCACCATTAATGCAGGGACTACAAGAGACCCAGTACTTC
CASSPLMQGLQETQYF
>15|TRBJ2-1|TRBV10-3|TRBD1|NA
TGTGCCATCAGTGAGTCGGGGGACAGAAACAATGAGCAGTTCTTC
CAISESGDRNNEQFF
>16|TRBJ2-1|TRBV25-1|TRBD2|NA
TGTGCCAGCAGTGTAGGGCGACTAGCCCTCGGGAATGAGCAGTTCTTC
CASSVGRLALGNEQFF
>17|TRBJ2-3|TRBV6-1|TRBD2|NA
TGTGCCAGCAGTGAACCATATGGCGGGGGATCGACAGATACGCAGTATTTT
CASSEPYGGGSTDTQYF
>15|TRBJ2-3|TRBV6-1|TRBD2|NA
TGTGCCAGCAGTGCCACTAGCGGGGCGCCAGATACGCAGTATTTT
CASSATSGAPDTQYF
>14|TRBJ2-7|TRBV6-1|NA|NA
TGTGCCAGCAAGACGGACGGTCCGGGGTACGAGCAGTACTTC
CASKTDGPGYEQYF
>17|TRBJ1-1|TRBV11-2|TRBD1|once
TGTGCCAGCAGCTTAGGCTCCGGGACAGGGCAGAACACTGAAGCTTTCTTT
CASSLGSGTGQNTEAFF
>15|TRBJ2-7|TRBV7-9|NA|NA
TGTGCCAGCAGCGGAGGGGGACTACCAACCTACGAGCAGTACTTC
CASSGGGLPTYEQYF
>15|TRBJ2-7|TRBV9|TRBD2|few
TGTGCCAGCAGCCCGTCAGGACTAGCGGACTACGAGCAGTACTTC
CASSPSGLADYEQYF
>15|TRBJ1-2|TRBV25-1|NA|NA
TGTGCCAGCAGTGAATGGGGGGGTCAAAGCTATGGCTACACCTTC
CASSEWGGQSYGYTF
>17|TRBJ1-6|TRBV7-9|NA|NA
TGTGCCAGCAGCAAGGGGGGGGTCGGGCCCTATAATTCACCCCTCCACTTT
CASSKGGVGPYNSPLHF